These 7 T cell receptor beta chains were all obtained from the same sample, sequenced in a study of metastatic and nonmetastatic thyroid tumors. No treatment of any kind had been given to any patient before thyroid surgery. TCRdb re-called the PCR reads through MiXCR. The sample has under 60,000 clones, about 20% seen once; the top ten hold 3.8%. The sequencing sample was made of blood. These receptors were collected from a male donor with papillary thyroid cancer or a benign thyroid nodule (not recorded which). Some clones in this sample may be carry-over from other donors' samples.

The rearrangement links TRBV4-1 to TRBJ2-7; 7 nucleotides match TRBD2. The V gene end was trimmed by 0 bases and the J gene end by 3 bases; junction bases not matched to a gene: 11. Germline lookup yields CDR1 MGHRA and CDR2 YSYEKL. The CDR3 contains 17 residues. CDR3 bases: TGCGCCAGCAGCCAAGATGACTCAACGGGAGGACGCTACGAGCAGTACTTC. Its translation is CASSQDDSTGGRYEQYF.

This clone occurred many times. The CDR3 here is CSARDGLAGGFNEQFF. CDR3 in DNA: TGCAGTGCTAGAGATGGACTAGCGGGAGGGTTTAATGAGCAGTTCTTC. The V and J genes are TRBV20-1 and TRBJ2-1, with 15 bases identical to TRBD2. CDR3 length equals 16 residues. V was pared by 0 bases and J by 7 bases, with 4 bases of the junction left unmatched. Germline CDR1 is DFQATT and CDR2 is SNEGSKA (reference sequence).

This clone was observed at least ten times. The chain is built from TRBV12-3 or TRBV12-4 and TRBJ1-4, with no clear D. The CDR3 has 13 residues. Deletions cut 5 bases from V and 8 bases from J, with 12 bases between. The CDR3 loop reads CASSRGRWEKLFF. The CDR3 DNA sequence: TGTGCCAGCAGTCGAGGGCGCTGGGAAAAACTGTTTTTT.

This clone appeared many times. This chain connects TRBV6-1 to TRBJ2-6, with 9 bases matching TRBD2. V shed 4 bases and J 0 bases; nucleotides not matched to a gene: 7. The CDR3 spans 18 residues. Germline V CDR1 and CDR2: MNHNS, SASEGT. CDR3 DNA sequence: TGTGCCAGCAGTGCGAGCGGGAGGATCCCCTCTGGGGCCAACGTCCTGACTTTC. Encoded protein: CASSASGRIPSGANVLTF.

This clone occurred many times. V usage is TRBV6-1 and J usage is TRBJ1-1; no clear D. Germline V lookup: CDR1 MNHNS, CDR2 SASEGT. This CDR3 contains 15 residues. Trimming shortened V by 2 bases and J by 4 bases, and 14 bases separated the two germline ends. Written as DNA, the CDR3 is TGTGCCAGCAGTGAAAAGGGATTTTTGGTCACTGAAGCTTTCTTT. Encoded protein: CASSEKGFLVTEAFF.

V gene TRBV20-1 combines with J gene TRBJ2-2; 7 positions match TRBD2. The CDR3 totals 15 residues. Trimming at V came to 1 base and at J to 5 bases, leaving 7 bases not matched to a gene. Looked up from germline, CDR1 is DFQATT and CDR2 is SNEGSKA (reference sequence). CDR3 DNA: TGCAGTGCTAGAGGGGGAGGGCGCGGAACCGGGGAGCTGTTTTTT. Translated, it gives CSARGGGRGTGELFF.

This clone was picked up many times. The V and J genes are TRBV24-1 and TRBJ1-4; TRBD1 aligns across 9 bases. This CDR3 contains 15 residues. V gave up 4 bases and J gave up 7 bases; unmatched junction bases: 6. CDR1 and CDR2 from the germline V gene are KGHDR and SFDVKD. CDR3 sequence (DNA): TGTGCCACCAGTGACGGTGGACAGGGGACTGAAAAACTGTTTTTT. This gives the protein CATSDGGQGTEKLFF.